This record looks at one T cell receptor (beta chain) sequence and its context. Trimming stripped 1 base from V and 14 bases from J, with 17 bases between. The CDR3 is 13 amino acids. Germline CDR1 SEHNR, CDR2 FQNEAQ (reference sequence). Enrolled through a virtual design, the participants were between about 18 and 100 years of age and came from around 25 US areas. Within 2 weeks of study entry, exposed participants had contacted a PCR-confirmed or clinician-diagnosed COVID-19 case. These data belong to a study of blood T cell repertoires in COVID-19. Produced via immunoSEQ multiplex PCR; TCRdb's table is partial and in-frame only. In the table there are 250,000 or so clones, approximately 85% of which are singletons.

The J gene is TRBJ1-2, the V gene TRBV7-9, with a possible D match to TRBD1 (6 bases). The TCR originated in a woman aged 45-59 years who had been exposed to COVID-19. Sequenced: PBMCs or T cells enriched from blood (not recorded which). The DNA for the CDR3 is TGTGCCAGCAGCTTAGAAACAGGGCCTACGGGGACCTTC. As protein: CASSLETGPTGTF. The whole variable domain, filled in from reference TRBV7-9 and TRBJ1-2, reads DTGVSQNPRHKITKRGQNVTFRCDPISEHNRLYWYRQTLGQGPEFLTYFQNEAQLEKSRLLSDRFSAERPKGSFSTLEIQRTEQGDSAMYLCASSLETGPTGTFGSGTRLTVV.